The 24 T cell receptor beta chains reported below all come from one sample, sequenced in a study of cytomegalovirus exposure and HLA in healthy donors. Repertoires were generated with immunoSEQ multiplex PCR, while TCRdb's copy carries only in-frame clones and drops some. The sample yields 150,000 to 200,000 clones, 85% seen once. The source material was PBMCs. The receptors stem from a man between 18 and 35 years old in good health and CMV-seropositive.

This sequence joins TRBV11-2 and TRBJ2-6; D remains ambiguous. Between the trimmed V and J ends, which lost 0 bases and 0 bases, there was a span of 6 bases. The CDR3 consists of 16 residues. Germline lookup yields CDR1 SGHAT and CDR2 FQNNGV. CDR3 bases: TGTGCCAGCAGCTTAGATCCTTACTCTGGGGCCAACGTCCTGACTTTC. This encodes CASSLDPYSGANVLTF.

This clone was recorded once. V is TRBV7-8 and J is TRBJ2-1, with D tentatively TRBD2 (5 bases). CDR1 is SGHVS, CDR2 FQNEAQ, per germline. This CDR3 contains 11 residues. The V end was cut by 2 bases, the J end by 9 bases, with 5 bases between. The CDR3 nucleotides read TGTGCCAGCAGCTTAAGCGGTGAGCAGTTCTTC. This sequence encodes CASSLSGEQFF.

This chain uses TRBV5-1 with TRBJ2-7, with 12 bases fitting TRBD1. From germline, CDR1 is SGHRS and CDR2 YFSETQ. Trimming removed 0 bases from V and 7 bases from J; junction bases left unmatched: 8. The CDR3 spans 16 residues. Here the CDR3 reads CASSLAPGQGAREQYF. The CDR3 DNA follows: TGCGCCAGCAGCTTGGCCCCGGGACAGGGGGCGCGGGAGCAGTACTTC.

V gene TRBV7-9 combines with J gene TRBJ1-6, with D possibly TRBD1 on 6 matching bases. The CDR3 totals 15 residues. Germline V gene sequence: CDR1 SEHNR, CDR2 FQNEAQ (reference sequence). Trimming stripped 5 bases from V and 3 bases from J, with 11 bases between. CDR3 in amino acids: CASSPTTGYNSPLHF. The DNA of the CDR3 is TGTGCCAGCAGCCCTACGACAGGCTATAATTCACCCCTCCACTTT.

The chain has TRBV28 and TRBJ2-7; D perhaps matches TRBD1 (6 bases). Deletions cut 4 bases from V and 3 bases from J, with 19 bases between. Germline V gene sequence: CDR1 MDHEN, CDR2 SYDVKM. This CDR3 is 16 amino acids long. The CDR3 sequence: CASSCGGWGHRYEQYF. As DNA, the CDR3 is TGTGCCAGCAGTTGTGGGGGTTGGGGACATCGCTACGAGCAGTACTTC.

The chain is built from TRBV9 and TRBJ2-3; D might be TRBD1 (5 bases). The CDR3 is 16 residues long. Germline lookup yields CDR1 SGDLS and CDR2 YYNGEE. Trimming left V 3 bases short and J 2 bases short, with 16 bases between. Written as DNA, the CDR3 is TGTGCCAGCAGCGCCCCAACAGGAGACCTCACAGATACGCAGTATTTT. This codes for CASSAPTGDLTDTQYF.

This clone appeared a few times. The rearrangement uses TRBV19 and TRBJ2-7, with 8 bases that match TRBD1. This CDR3 has 15 amino acids. Germline CDR1 LNHDA, CDR2 SQIVND (reference sequence). Losses at the gene ends were 1 base for V and 2 bases for J; bases not matched to a gene: 4. The CDR3 spells CASSIADRATYEQYF. CDR3 coding DNA: TGTGCCAGTAGTATAGCGGACAGGGCCACCTACGAGCAGTACTTC.

J is TRBJ2-1 and V is TRBV27; 9 bases match TRBD2. CDR3 length equals 15 residues. Unmatched junction bases numbered 10, after V lost 5 bases and J lost 8 bases. CDR1 is MNHEY, CDR2 SMNVEV, per germline (reference sequence). The CDR3 DNA follows: TGTGCCAGCAGTCCATTGGGACTAGCAGGCGATGAGCAGTTCTTC. Translated: CASSPLGLAGDEQFF.

The genes are TRBV6-6 and TRBJ2-1, with D perhaps TRBD2 (5 bases). The CDR3 runs to 14 residues. The germline V gene encodes CDR1 MNHNY and CDR2 SVGAGI (reference sequence). V was trimmed by 6 bases and J by 8 bases, leaving 17 bases between them. CDR3 loop: CASSLGAALDEQFF. CDR3 bases: TGTGCCAGCAGCCTCGGAGCGGCTTTGGATGAGCAGTTCTTC.

The chain has TRBV5-6 and TRBJ1-5; D unclear. This CDR3 is built from 15 residues. Germline V gives CDR1 SGHDT, CDR2 YYEEEE. V lost 4 bases and J lost 2, with 13 bases in between. CDR3 region: CASSRRVGGNQPQHF. CDR3 DNA: TGTGCCAGCAGCCGCCGGGTGGGTGGCAATCAGCCCCAGCATTTT.

The sample holds one count of this clone. The V call is TRBV5-1, the J call TRBJ2-3; maybe TRBD2 (5 bases). Germline V gene lookup returns CDR1 SGHRS and CDR2 YFSETQ. V was clipped by 0 bases and J by 1 base, with 12 bases between them. The CDR3 consists of 16 residues. The CDR3 sequence: CASSLDSRVRTDTQYF. DNA for the CDR3: TGCGCCAGCAGCTTGGATTCGCGGGTACGCACAGATACGCAGTATTTT.

The V call is TRBV28, the J call TRBJ2-7, with a tentative D call TRBD1 (6 bases). Germline lookup yields CDR1 MDHEN and CDR2 SYDVKM. Trimming left V 5 bases short and J 1 base short, with 15 bases between. CDR3 length equals 15 residues. The CDR3 reads CASSRGGGLSYEQYF. In nucleotides, the CDR3 is TGTGCCAGCAGTAGAGGGGGTGGCCTTTCCTACGAGCAGTACTTC.

The V and J genes are TRBV2 and TRBJ2-5; 7 bases map to TRBD1. This CDR3 contains 14 residues. Germline V gene sequence: CDR1 SNHLY, CDR2 FYNNEI. The junction had 3 bases not matched to a gene; V was cut back by 5 bases and J by 0 bases. CDR3: CASSRTGHQETQYF. CDR3 bases: TGTGCCAGCAGTCGGACAGGCCACCAAGAGACCCAGTACTTC.

This chain uses TRBV4-1 with TRBJ1-1; tentative D call: TRBD1 (5 bases). CDR3 length: 14 residues. Trimming took off 2 bases at V and 2 bases at J, with 9 bases between the two ends. CDR1 and CDR2 from the germline V gene are MGHRA and YSYEKL. The CDR3 DNA sequence: TGCGCCAGCAGCCAACTGGGACTAAACACTGAAGCTTTCTTT. Protein: CASSQLGLNTEAFF.

The V gene is TRBV28, the J gene TRBJ2-3; 11 bases are shared with TRBD2. In germline, CDR1 is MDHEN, CDR2 SYDVKM. The CDR3 totals 15 residues. V shed 5 bases, J shed 7 bases, and the junction held 8 bases outside the gene matches. CDR3 protein: CASSPTSGDLNTQYF. The CDR3 nucleotides are TGTGCCAGCAGTCCGACTAGCGGGGACCTAAATACGCAGTATTTT. The full variable domain, with the rest looked up from reference TRBV28 and TRBJ2-3, is DVKVTQSSRYLVKRTGEKVFLECVQDMDHENMFWYRQDPGLGLRLIYFSYDVKMKEKGDIPEGYSVSREKKERFSLILESASTNQTSMYLCASSPTSGDLNTQYFGPGTRLTVL.

The chain combines TRBV28 with TRBJ2-5; 10 nucleotides agree with TRBD1. The CDR3 runs 15 residues. The ends lost 6 bases at V and 5 bases at J; junction bases unmatched: 9. Germline V lookup: CDR1 MDHEN, CDR2 SYDVKM. This CDR3 is CASSRLTGGRETQYF. CDR3 sequence (DNA): TGTGCCAGCAGCCGCCTGACAGGGGGCAGGGAGACCCAGTACTTC.

V gene TRBV5-1 combines with J gene TRBJ2-7, with TRBD2 identical over 8 bases. There are 15 residues in the CDR3. Germline V lookup: CDR1 SGHRS, CDR2 YFSETQ. J was trimmed by 2 bases and V by 4 bases; bases with no gene match: 8. CDR3 bases: TGCGCCAGCAGCCCGGGAGGGGGAGGGACCTACGAGCAGTACTTC. Protein sequence: CASSPGGGGTYEQYF.

The CDR3 sequence is CASSSRREQFF. The CDR3 DNA sequence: TGTGCCAGCAGTTCGAGGCGTGAGCAGTTCTTC. This chain connects TRBV27 to TRBJ2-1; D is undetermined. Germline assignment: CDR1 MNHEY and CDR2 SMNVEV (reference sequence). CDR3 length: 11 amino acids. The germline V and J ends were trimmed by 4 bases and 9 bases, with 7 bases remaining between them.

This chain joins TRBV27 and TRBJ2-1, with D unclear. V dropped 5 bases and J dropped 5 bases, with 10 bases sitting between them. The germline CDR1 and CDR2 sequences are MNHEY and SMNVEV (reference sequence). The CDR3 contains 13 residues. CDR3 loop: CASSAARNNEQFF. CDR3 sequence (DNA): TGTGCCAGCAGTGCCGCTAGGAACAATGAGCAGTTCTTC.

V is TRBV2 and J is TRBJ2-5; 11 bases agree with TRBD2. Germline assignment: CDR1 SNHLY and CDR2 FYNNEI. The CDR3 is 14 amino acids. The J segment lost 5 bases and the V segment lost 6 bases, leaving 5 bases of the junction unmatched. The CDR3 here is CASRVAGGAETQYF. Written as DNA, the CDR3 is TGTGCCAGCAGGGTAGCGGGAGGGGCGGAGACCCAGTACTTC.

J is TRBJ2-2 and V is TRBV18; D unclear. CDR1 KGHSH and CDR2 LQKENI come from the germline V gene. The CDR3 has 14 residues. The V gene lost 4 bases and the J gene lost 2 bases, with 8 bases spanning the gap. Here the CDR3 DNA reads TGTGCCAGCTCACAAAGCGAAAACACCGGGGAGCTGTTTTTT. This codes for CASSQSENTGELFF.

The genes are TRBV4-1 and TRBJ1-1, with 9 bases identical to TRBD1. J lost 0 bases, V lost 3 bases, and 2 bases had no gene match. The CDR3 length is 15 residues. Germline V gene lookup returns CDR1 MGHRA and CDR2 YSYEKL. CDR3 coding DNA: TGCGCCAGCAGCCAGGGACAGGGAATGAACACTGAAGCTTTCTTT. It encodes CASSQGQGMNTEAFF.

A few counts support this clone. The J gene is TRBJ2-5, the V gene TRBV5-4; 7 bases agree with TRBD1. This CDR3 is built from 15 residues. CDR1 and CDR2 from the germline V gene are SGHNT and YYREEE (reference sequence). V lost 4 bases and J lost 5; bases outside the gene matches: 11. The CDR3 bases are TGTGCCAGCAGCCAGTCTTCATACAGGGGCGAGACCCAGTACTTC. Protein product: CASSQSSYRGETQYF.

This chain joins TRBV9 and TRBJ2-2; TRBD2 agrees at 8 bases. Germline loops: CDR1 SGDLS, CDR2 YYNGEE. The V segment lost 5 bases and the J segment 4 bases; nucleotides outside the gene matches: 1. The CDR3 is 13 residues long. In DNA form, the CDR3 reads TGTGCCAGCAGGGGGACTAGCACCGGGGAGCTGTTTTTT. This sequence encodes CASRGTSTGELFF.